This T cell receptor (beta chain) stems from a study of cytomegalovirus exposure and HLA in healthy donors. Trimming cost V 6 bases and J 7 bases, with 15 bases left between them. CDR1 LNHDA and CDR2 SQIVND come from the germline V gene (reference sequence). The length of the CDR3 is 13 residues. PCR amplification relied on 60 Vbeta primers (plus 13 Jbeta primers). The data were produced by immunoSEQ multiplex PCR, yet TCRdb's version contains in-frame clones alone and is incomplete. The sample carries over 150,000 clones, 68% recorded once. There are a few counts of this clone. What it recognizes is unknown. Study-level findings and limits: The authors enumerated 150 to 200 TCR beta chains as linked to cytomegalovirus. Earlier analysis found most TCR beta V segments productive about 87% or about 30% of the time.

This TCR was recovered from a woman aged 40 to 50 in good health and CMV-seropositive. This chain connects TRBV19 to TRBJ1-2; TRBD1 might be the D (6 bases). Material for sequencing was PBMCs. CDR3 nucleotides: TGTGCCAGTAGATGGTCAGGGGACGGTGGCTACACCTTC. Amino acid sequence: CASRWSGDGGYTF.